Listed below are T cell receptor beta chains from one sample, sequenced in a study of T cells in Graves' hyperthyroidism and ophthalmopathy. MiXCR, applied by TCRdb to the multiplex PCR reads, yields one record per CDR3 protein. Of 350,000 or so distinct CDR3 sequences in the sample, around 18% were seen once. Specimen: blood. These TCRs come from a woman in her thirties or forties with Graves' ophthalmopathy. CDR3s include the opening cysteine and the closing phenylalanine or tryptophan. The D gene is left open where the match is weak. Where a row states a size, it is once, few, many or the class of an expanded clone; other rows omit it.

CDR3	DNA	size	D	length	V	J
CASKAPGTGNTIYF	TGTGCCAGCAAAGCCCCAGGGACTGGAAACACCATATATTTT	many	.	14	TRBV25-1	TRBJ1-3
CASSVWDRGPEAFF	TGTGCCAGTAGTGTATGGGACAGGGGGCCTGAAGCTTTCTTT	many	TRBD1	14	TRBV19	TRBJ1-1
CASSVTLNTEAFF	TGTGCCAGCAGCGTTACCCTGAACACTGAAGCTTTCTTT	many	.	13	TRBV9	TRBJ1-1
CASSQAMAGNQPQHF	TGCGCCAGCAGCCAAGCAATGGCAGGCAATCAGCCCCAGCATTTT	many	.	15	TRBV4-1	TRBJ1-5
CSVYRDKGYTF	TGCAGCGTTTACCGGGACAAAGGCTACACCTTC	many	.	11	TRBV29-1	TRBJ1-2
CASSLSGTGTSRGYTF	TGTGCCAGCAGTTTGTCAGGTACAGGGACGTCCCGCGGCTACACCTTC	many	.	16	TRBV12-3/TRBV12-4	TRBJ1-2
CASSTQGGLASYEQYF	TGTGCCAGTAGTACCCAGGGAGGTTTGGCGTCCTACGAGCAGTACTTC	many	.	16	TRBV19	TRBJ2-7
CASSQGGGEQYF	TGTGCCAGCAGCCAAGGAGGGGGCGAGCAGTACTTC	many	.	12	TRBV3-1	TRBJ2-7
CASRSTGVTYEQYF	TGTGCCAGCAGGTCGACAGGGGTGACCTACGAGCAGTACTTC	many	TRBD1	14	TRBV28	TRBJ2-7
CSARDLPGTGGAYTNTGELFF	TGCAGTGCTAGAGATTTACCCGGGACAGGGGGCGCGTATACGAACACCGGGGAGCTGTTTTTT	few	TRBD1	21	TRBV20-1	TRBJ2-2
CASREDGYGYTF	TGTGCCAGCCGGGAAGACGGCTATGGCTACACCTTC	many	.	12	TRBV6-2/TRBV6-3	TRBJ1-2
CATSDPRQGAAKNIQYF	TGTGCCACCAGTGACCCCAGACAGGGGGCGGCCAAAAACATTCAGTACTTC	few	TRBD1	17	TRBV24-1	TRBJ2-4
CASSLPRAVGYTF	TGTGCCAGCAGCTTACCCAGGGCGGTAGGCTACACCTTC	many	.	13	TRBV7-8	TRBJ1-2
CASSRQGAGNTEAFF	TGTGCCAGCAGTCGACAGGGGGCCGGGAACACTGAAGCTTTCTTT	many	TRBD1	15	TRBV6-5	TRBJ1-1
CASSPLGTVDQPQHF	TGTGCCAGCAGCCCTTTGGGGACGGTCGATCAGCCCCAGCATTTT	.	.	15	TRBV11-2	TRBJ1-5
CSVGDSRTEAFF	TGCAGCGTTGGAGACAGTCGCACTGAAGCTTTCTTT	many	.	12	TRBV29-1	TRBJ1-1
CASSEVGGRPRSNQPQHF	TGTGCCAGCAGTGAAGTTGGGGGGCGCCCCCGAAGCAATCAGCCCCAGCATTTT	many	.	18	TRBV6-1	TRBJ1-5
CASSFLPPGRFIFGYTF	TGTGCCAGCAGTTTCCTGCCTCCAGGGAGGTTTATTTTTGGCTACACCTTC	many	.	17	TRBV27	TRBJ1-2
CASSYARDIISGNTIYF	TGTGCCAGCAGTTACGCCCGGGACATAATCTCTGGAAACACCATATATTTT	many	.	17	TRBV6-5	TRBJ1-3
CATSEDRGSGTQYF	TGTGCCACCAGTGAAGACCGGGGGAGCGGGACCCAGTACTTC	once	.	14	TRBV24-1	TRBJ2-5
CASSQTLAGGTGELFF	TGTGCCAGCAGCCAAACACTAGCGGGAGGCACCGGGGAGCTGTTTTTT	many	TRBD2	16	TRBV4-2	TRBJ2-2
CASTPDRGSLNTEAFF	TGCGCCAGCACTCCGGACAGGGGCTCCCTGAACACTGAAGCTTTCTTT	many	TRBD1	16	TRBV4-1	TRBJ1-1
CASSTNSGTDYGYTF	TGTGCCAGTAGTACAAACAGTGGGACAGACTATGGCTACACCTTC	many	TRBD1	15	TRBV19	TRBJ1-2
CASSLGRTSNQPQHF	TGTGCCAGCAGTTTGGGCCGGACAAGCAATCAGCCCCAGCATTTT	.	.	15	TRBV12-3/TRBV12-4	TRBJ1-5
CASSIGDRTGELFF	TGTGCCAGTAGCATAGGGGATCGCACCGGGGAGCTGTTTTTT	many	.	14	TRBV19	TRBJ2-2
CAISETNIGGDNGYTF	TGTGCCATCAGTGAGACTAATATTGGGGGGGACAATGGCTACACCTTC	.	.	16	TRBV10-3	TRBJ1-2
CASSLRGSNTEAFF	TGTGCCAGCAGTTTAAGGGGATCGAACACTGAAGCTTTCTTT	many	.	14	TRBV28	TRBJ1-1
CASSYSGSSNYGYTF	TGTGCCAGCAGTTACTCGGGCAGTAGTAACTATGGCTACACCTTC	many	.	15	TRBV6-5	TRBJ1-2
CASSLQSGQGARGYTF	TGTGCCAGCAGCTTACAATCGGGACAGGGGGCGCGGGGCTACACCTTC	.	TRBD1	16	TRBV11-2	TRBJ1-2